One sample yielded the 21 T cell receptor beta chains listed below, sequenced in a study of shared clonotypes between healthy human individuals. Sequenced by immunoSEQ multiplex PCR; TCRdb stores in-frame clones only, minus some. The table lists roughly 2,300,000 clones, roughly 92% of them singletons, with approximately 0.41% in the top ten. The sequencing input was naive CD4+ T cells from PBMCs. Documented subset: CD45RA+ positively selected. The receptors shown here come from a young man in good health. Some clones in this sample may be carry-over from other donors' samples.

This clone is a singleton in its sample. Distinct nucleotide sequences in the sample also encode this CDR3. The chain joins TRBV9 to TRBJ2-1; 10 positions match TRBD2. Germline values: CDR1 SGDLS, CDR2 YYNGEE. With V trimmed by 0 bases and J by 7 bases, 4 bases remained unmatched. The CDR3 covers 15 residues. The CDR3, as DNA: TGTGCCAGCAGCGTAGGGCTAGCGGGAGTAAATGAGCAGTTCTTC. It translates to CASSVGLAGVNEQFF.

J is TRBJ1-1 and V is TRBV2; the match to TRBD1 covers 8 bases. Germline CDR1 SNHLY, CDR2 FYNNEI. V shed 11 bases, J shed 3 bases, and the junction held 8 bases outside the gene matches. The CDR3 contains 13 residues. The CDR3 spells CASGQGRDTEAFF. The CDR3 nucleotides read TGTGCCTCCGGACAGGGTCGGGACACTGAAGCTTTCTTT.

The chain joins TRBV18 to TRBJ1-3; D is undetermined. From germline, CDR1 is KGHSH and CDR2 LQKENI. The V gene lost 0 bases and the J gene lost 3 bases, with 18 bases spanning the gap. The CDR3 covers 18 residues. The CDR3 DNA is TGTGCCAGCTCACCACCCGGGATGCGTCGGGATGGTGGAAACACCATATATTTT. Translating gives CASSPPGMRRDGGNTIYF.

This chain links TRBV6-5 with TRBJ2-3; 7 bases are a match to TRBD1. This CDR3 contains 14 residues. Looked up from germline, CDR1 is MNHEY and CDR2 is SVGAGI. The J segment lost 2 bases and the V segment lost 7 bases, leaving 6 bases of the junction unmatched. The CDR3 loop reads CASKQGQYTDTQYF. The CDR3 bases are TGTGCCAGCAAACAGGGACAGTACACAGATACGCAGTATTTT.

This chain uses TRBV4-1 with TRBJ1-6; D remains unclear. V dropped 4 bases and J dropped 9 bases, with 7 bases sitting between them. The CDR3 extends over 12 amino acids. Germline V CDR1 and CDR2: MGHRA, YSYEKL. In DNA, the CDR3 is TGCGCCAGCAGCCCCGTCGGTTCACCCCTCCACTTT. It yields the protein CASSPVGSPLHF.

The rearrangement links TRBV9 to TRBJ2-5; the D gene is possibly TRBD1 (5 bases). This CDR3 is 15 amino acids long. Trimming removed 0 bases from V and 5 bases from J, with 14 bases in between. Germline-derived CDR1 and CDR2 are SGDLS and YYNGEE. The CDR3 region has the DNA TGTGCCAGCAGCGTAGGTATCAGGGAAGGGGAGACCCAGTACTTC. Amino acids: CASSVGIREGETQYF.

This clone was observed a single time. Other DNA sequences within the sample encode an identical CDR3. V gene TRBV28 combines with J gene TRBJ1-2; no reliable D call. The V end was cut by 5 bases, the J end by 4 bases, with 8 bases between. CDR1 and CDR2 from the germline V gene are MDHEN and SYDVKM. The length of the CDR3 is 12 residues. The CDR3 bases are TGTGCCAGCAGTCTACAAAGCTATGGCTACACCTTC. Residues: CASSLQSYGYTF.

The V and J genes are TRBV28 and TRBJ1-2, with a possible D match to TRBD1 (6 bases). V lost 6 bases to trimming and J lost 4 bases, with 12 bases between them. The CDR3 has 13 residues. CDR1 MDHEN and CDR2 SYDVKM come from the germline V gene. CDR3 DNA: TGTGCCAGCAGACTGGGGGGCAGCTATGGCTACACCTTC. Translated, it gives CASRLGGSYGYTF.

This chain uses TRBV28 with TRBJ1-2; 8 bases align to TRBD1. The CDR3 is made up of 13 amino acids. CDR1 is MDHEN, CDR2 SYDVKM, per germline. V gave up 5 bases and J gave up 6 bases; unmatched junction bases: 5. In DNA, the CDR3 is TGTGCCAGCAGTGAGCCACAGGGGGATGGCTACACCTTC. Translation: CASSEPQGDGYTF.

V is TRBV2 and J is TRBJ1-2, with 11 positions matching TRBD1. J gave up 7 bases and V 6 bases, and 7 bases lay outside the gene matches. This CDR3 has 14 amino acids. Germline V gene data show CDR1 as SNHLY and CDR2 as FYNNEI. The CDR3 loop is CASSSDRGQFGYTF. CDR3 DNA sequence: TGTGCCAGCAGCTCGGACAGGGGGCAATTTGGCTACACCTTC.

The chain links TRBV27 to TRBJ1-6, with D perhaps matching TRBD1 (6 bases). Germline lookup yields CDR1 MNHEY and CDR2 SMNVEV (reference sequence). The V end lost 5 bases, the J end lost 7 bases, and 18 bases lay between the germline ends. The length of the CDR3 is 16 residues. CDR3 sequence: CASSPSAGHLNSPLHF. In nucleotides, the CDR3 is TGTGCCAGCAGTCCCTCTGCGGGACATCTCAATTCACCCCTCCACTTT.

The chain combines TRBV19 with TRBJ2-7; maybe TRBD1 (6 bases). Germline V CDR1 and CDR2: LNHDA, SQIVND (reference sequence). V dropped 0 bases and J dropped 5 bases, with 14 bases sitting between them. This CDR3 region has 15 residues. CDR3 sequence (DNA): TGTGCCAGTAGTATAGAGGGGAACAGGGTTCACGAGCAGTACTTC. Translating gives CASSIEGNRVHEQYF.

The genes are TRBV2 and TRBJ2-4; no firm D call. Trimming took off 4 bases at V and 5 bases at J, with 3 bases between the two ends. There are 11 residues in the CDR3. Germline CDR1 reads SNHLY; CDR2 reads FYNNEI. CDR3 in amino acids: CASSAENIQYF. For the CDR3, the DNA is TGTGCCAGCAGTGCAGAAAACATTCAGTACTTC.

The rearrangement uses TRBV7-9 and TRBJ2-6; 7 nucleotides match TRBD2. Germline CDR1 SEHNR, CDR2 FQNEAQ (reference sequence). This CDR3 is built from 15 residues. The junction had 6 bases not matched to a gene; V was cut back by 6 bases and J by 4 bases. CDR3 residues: CASRGEGRGANVLTF. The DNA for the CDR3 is TGTGCCAGCAGAGGGGAGGGGCGCGGGGCCAACGTCCTGACTTTC.

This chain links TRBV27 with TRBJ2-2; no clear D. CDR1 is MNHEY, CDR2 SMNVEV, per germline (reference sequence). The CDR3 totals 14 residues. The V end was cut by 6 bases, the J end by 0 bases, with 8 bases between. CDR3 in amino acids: CASRKVANTGELFF. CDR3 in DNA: TGTGCCAGCAGAAAGGTGGCGAACACCGGGGAGCTGTTTTTT.

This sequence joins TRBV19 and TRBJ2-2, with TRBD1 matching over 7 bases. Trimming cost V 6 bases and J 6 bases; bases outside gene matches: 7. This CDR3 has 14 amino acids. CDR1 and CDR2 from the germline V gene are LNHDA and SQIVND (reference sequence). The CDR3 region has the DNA TGTGCCAGTAGAACAGGGGTCTTAGCCGGGGAGCTGTTTTTT. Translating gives CASRTGVLAGELFF.

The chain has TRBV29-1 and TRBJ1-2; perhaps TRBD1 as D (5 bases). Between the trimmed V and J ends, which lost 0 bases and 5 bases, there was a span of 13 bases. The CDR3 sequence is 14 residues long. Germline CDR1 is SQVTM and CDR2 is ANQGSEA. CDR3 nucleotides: TGCAGCGTTGAAGATTCCCGGGGACTATATGGCTACACCTTC. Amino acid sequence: CSVEDSRGLYGYTF. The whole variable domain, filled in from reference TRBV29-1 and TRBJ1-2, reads SAVISQKPSRDICQRGTSLTIQCQVDSQVTMMFWYRQQPGQSLTLIATANQGSEATYESGFVIDKFPISRPNLTFSTLTVSNMSPEDSSIYLCSVEDSRGLYGYTFGSGTRLTVV.

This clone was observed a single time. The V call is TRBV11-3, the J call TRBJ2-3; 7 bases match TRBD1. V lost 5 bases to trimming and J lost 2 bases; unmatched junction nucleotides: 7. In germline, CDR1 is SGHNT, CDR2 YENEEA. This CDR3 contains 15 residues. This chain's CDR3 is CASSRGQINTDTQYF. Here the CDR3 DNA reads TGTGCCAGCAGCCGGGGACAGATTAACACAGATACGCAGTATTTT.

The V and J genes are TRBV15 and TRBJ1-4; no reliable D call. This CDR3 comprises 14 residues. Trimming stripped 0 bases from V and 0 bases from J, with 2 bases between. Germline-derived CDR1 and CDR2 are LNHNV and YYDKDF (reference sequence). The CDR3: CATSREATNEKLFF. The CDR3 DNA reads TGTGCCACCAGCAGAGAAGCAACTAATGAAAAACTGTTTTTT.

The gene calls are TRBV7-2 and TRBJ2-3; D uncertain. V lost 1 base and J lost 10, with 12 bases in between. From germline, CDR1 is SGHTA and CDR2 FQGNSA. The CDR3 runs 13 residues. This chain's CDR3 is CASSLVIDQAQYF. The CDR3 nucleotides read TGTGCCAGCAGCTTAGTTATAGACCAGGCGCAGTATTTT. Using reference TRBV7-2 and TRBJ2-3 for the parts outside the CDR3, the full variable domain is GAGVSQSPSNKVTEKGKDVELRCDPISGHTALYWYRQSLGQGLEFLIYFQGNSAPDKSGLPSDRFSAERTGGSVSTLTIQRTQQEDSAVYLCASSLVIDQAQYFGPGTRLTVL.

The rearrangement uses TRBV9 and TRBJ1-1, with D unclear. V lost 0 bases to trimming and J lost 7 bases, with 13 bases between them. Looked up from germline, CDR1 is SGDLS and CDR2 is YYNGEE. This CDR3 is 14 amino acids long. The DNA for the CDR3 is TGTGCCAGCAGCGTAGATGGCAGTCGGGGTGAAGCTTTCTTT. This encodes CASSVDGSRGEAFF.